This note documents a single T cell receptor beta chain sequence. As yet, its antigen is unknown. Germline V gene sequence: CDR1 SGDLS, CDR2 YYNGEE. V was pared by 0 bases and J by 3 bases, with 13 bases between. The CDR3 spans 15 residues. The data originate from a study of beta chain features in type 1 diabetes. Findings and caveats of the study: Fewer junction insertions and more nucleotide deletions appeared in type 1 diabetes patients.

The whole isolated RNA underwent reverse transcription, so sequencing captured expressed TCRB transcripts. The protocol was immunoSEQ multiplex PCR, while the TCRdb copy is restricted to in-frame clones and leaves out a portion. The sample consists of about 220,000 clones, approximately 11% of them appearing once. This rearrangement joins TRBV9 to TRBJ2-7; D possibly corresponds to TRBD1 (6 bases). Material: central memory CD4+ T cells from blood. This clonotype was obtained from a man younger than 30 in good health. DNA of the CDR3: TGTGCCAGCAGCGTAGAAGGGCAGGGGAACTACGAGCAGTACTTC. Protein product: CASSVEGQGNYEQYF.